This entry features one T cell receptor (beta chain) sequence. What it recognizes is unknown. The sample originates from a study of Ad26.COV2.S vaccination and SARS-CoV-2 variants. Overall study results and limits: Reported post-vaccination CD8+ and CD4+ T cell responses to spike showed substantial breadth. Vaccinated and placebo-treated recipients had similar non-spike TCR breadth. There was a possibility that the TCR breadth and depth analyses underestimated total T cell responses.

Losses at the gene ends were 1 base for V and 6 bases for J; bases not matched to a gene: 6. The CDR3 has 15 residues. CDR1 and CDR2 (germline): SGHDT, YYEEEE. Treatment here: 15 to 20 received Ad26.COV2.S at low or high dose, single or two shots; about 5 received placebo; per-sample allocation not given. Samples came from day 63 after the first vaccine or placebo injection. The shot given was an Ad26 vector that makes Wuhan-strain SARS-CoV-2 spike. Measured with immunoSEQ multiplex PCR; TCRdb has only the in-frame clones, and not every one. This sample has hundreds of thousands of clones, with roughly 90% found just once.

This TCR derives from a person aged 18-65 years who received the Ad26.COV2.S COVID-19 vaccine or a placebo. The sample here was peripheral blood, taken in a trial of Ad26.COV2.S vaccine versus placebo. The chain uses TRBV5-6 and TRBJ2-2, with TRBD2 identical over 7 bases. This CDR3 is CASSLSGTVSGELFF. The DNA for the CDR3 is TGTGCCAGCAGCTTGAGCGGGACGGTCTCCGGGGAGCTGTTTTTT. Full variable domain (rest looked up from reference TRBV5-6 and TRBJ2-2): DAGVTQSPTHLIKTRGQQVTLRCSPKSGHDTVSWYQQALGQGPQFIFQYYEEEERQRGNFPDRFSGHQFPNYSSELNVNALLLGDSALYLCASSLSGTVSGELFFGEGSRLTVL.